The 21 T cell receptor beta chains listed next were all sequenced from one sample in a study of TIL therapy for anti-PD-1-resistant metastatic lung cancer. Time point given: pre-treatment sample, taken before nivolumab and TIL therapy. Sequencing used immunoSEQ v3. Method: immunoSEQ multiplex PCR; TCRdb's copy keeps in-frame clones and lacks some. The sample shows 54,000 or so clones, 87% of them seen only once. The sequencing used blood, collected at baseline. The receptor source for this set is a person between 30 and 80 years old with non-small cell lung cancer.

This clone was picked up a small number of times. The chain combines TRBV5-1 with TRBJ2-7; 7 nucleotides align to TRBD1. This CDR3 is 15 amino acids long. Germline V gene lookup returns CDR1 SGHRS and CDR2 YFSETQ. Losses at the gene ends were 4 bases for V and 4 bases for J; bases not matched to a gene: 11. CDR3 sequence (DNA): TGCGCCAGCAGCCGTACAGGGGCCTCTTATTACGAGCAGTACTTC. Its protein product is CASSRTGASYYEQYF.

The chain recombines TRBV29-1 with TRBJ1-1; TRBD1 aligns across 7 bases. V lost 7 bases, J lost 0 bases, and 14 bases stayed unmatched. This CDR3 is built from 16 residues. Germline V gene lookup returns CDR1 SQVTM and CDR2 ANQGSEA. The DNA for the CDR3 is TGCAGCGCGGCGGGACAGAACATTCAAATGAACACTGAAGCTTTCTTT. It encodes CSAAGQNIQMNTEAFF.

This clone has just one count. CDR3 DNA sequence: TGTGCCAGCAGCCCGGGACTAGCAACCCTCTACGAGCAGTACTTC. Translation gives CASSPGLATLYEQYF. The chain carries TRBV5-4 and TRBJ2-7; TRBD2 matches 9 bases. CDR3 size: 15 residues. Germline V gene sequence: CDR1 SGHNT, CDR2 YYREEE (reference sequence). V was pared by 4 bases and J by 3 bases, with 8 bases of the junction left unmatched. Based on the CDR3 plus reference TRBV5-4 and TRBJ2-7, the full variable domain is ETGVTQSPTHLIKTRGQQVTLRCSSQSGHNTVSWYQQALGQGPQFIFQYYREEENGRGNFPPRFSGLQFPNYSSELNVNALELDDSALYLCASSPGLATLYEQYFGPGTRLTVT.

The chain employs TRBV5-1 and TRBJ1-3; D perhaps matches TRBD1 (6 bases). V was cut by 4 bases and J by 4 bases, with 12 bases left in between. Germline assignment: CDR1 SGHRS and CDR2 YFSETQ. The CDR3 sequence is 14 residues long. The CDR3, as DNA: TGCGCCAGCAGCCTGGACAGATCCGGAAACACCATATATTTT. Encoded protein: CASSLDRSGNTIYF.

The chain has TRBV5-6 and TRBJ1-3, with D unclear. This CDR3 is 17 amino acids long. Germline V lookup: CDR1 SGHDT, CDR2 YYEEEE. Deletions cut 0 bases from V and 0 bases from J, with 13 bases between. The CDR3 region is CASSLGQRVISGNTIYF. The CDR3 DNA reads TGTGCCAGCAGCTTGGGTCAACGGGTCATCTCTGGAAACACCATATATTTT.

This chain links TRBV19 with TRBJ2-1; D is unclear. V lost 1 base to trimming and J lost 7 bases, with 11 bases between them. CDR1 LNHDA and CDR2 SQIVND come from the germline V gene (reference sequence). CDR3 length equals 14 residues. The chain's CDR3 is CASSIGAAANEQFF. For the CDR3, the DNA is TGTGCCAGTAGTATAGGGGCGGCGGCGAATGAGCAGTTCTTC.

V is TRBV30 and J is TRBJ2-3; the D call may be TRBD1 or TRBD2 (5 bases each). The CDR3 length is 13 residues. With 4 bases removed from V and 11 bases from J, the gap between germline ends came to 19 bases. Germline V gene sequence: CDR1 GTSNPN, CDR2 SVGIG (reference sequence). The CDR3 spells CAWTTAGGREQYF. CDR3 DNA: TGTGCCTGGACGACGGCCGGAGGCAGGGAGCAGTATTTT.

This chain uses TRBV5-1 with TRBJ1-1; the D is unclear. V lost 4 bases and J 3 bases, leaving 19 bases between the germline ends. The CDR3 runs 16 residues. CDR1 is SGHRS and CDR2 is YFSETQ in the germline V gene. As DNA, the CDR3 is TGCGCCAGCAGCCCGTTTGGTCGGGGTGTGGACACTGAAGCTTTCTTT. Translated: CASSPFGRGVDTEAFF.

The chain recombines TRBV6-1 with TRBJ2-2; no clear D. Deletions cut 3 bases from V and 7 bases from J, with 9 bases between. Germline V gene sequence: CDR1 MNHNS, CDR2 SASEGT. CDR3 length equals 13 residues. CDR3 in DNA: TGTGCCAGCAGTGATACTCTACTCGGGGAGCTGTTTTTT. Translating gives CASSDTLLGELFF.

V gene TRBV27 combines with J gene TRBJ2-1; 7 positions match TRBD2. The CDR3 has 13 residues. V trimming: 8 bases; J trimming: 6 bases; junction bases outside the gene matches: 7. Germline lookup yields CDR1 MNHEY and CDR2 SMNVEV (reference sequence). The CDR3 DNA follows: TGTGCCAGCCGGTGGGGCGGGAGCAATGAGCAGTTCTTC. Residues: CASRWGGSNEQFF.

The chain links TRBV6-5 to TRBJ2-4; D call uncertain. Looked up from germline, CDR1 is MNHEY and CDR2 is SVGAGI. Trimming left V 11 bases short and J 3 bases short, with 14 bases between. The CDR3 sequence is 13 residues long. The CDR3 here is CAVSPADKNIQYF. The CDR3 nucleotides read TGTGCCGTCTCACCGGCAGACAAAAACATTCAGTACTTC.

The rearrangement uses TRBV28 and TRBJ2-2, with 7 bases identical to TRBD1. The trim removed 3 bases at V and 7 bases at J, leaving 5 bases unmatched. Germline CDR1 and CDR2: MDHEN and SYDVKM. The CDR3 sequence is 14 residues long. This CDR3 is CASSFDRVNGELFF. The CDR3 region has the DNA TGTGCCAGCAGTTTTGACAGGGTGAACGGGGAGCTGTTTTTT. Together with reference TRBV28 and TRBJ2-2, the CDR3 gives the full variable domain: DVKVTQSSRYLVKRTGEKVFLECVQDMDHENMFWYRQDPGLGLRLIYFSYDVKMKEKGDIPEGYSVSREKKERFSLILESASTNQTSMYLCASSFDRVNGELFFGEGSRLTVL.

The rearrangement links TRBV11-2 to TRBJ2-7; 7 bases are shared with TRBD2. Per the germline V gene, CDR1 is SGHAT and CDR2 is FQNNGV. This CDR3 has 15 amino acids. V dropped 4 bases and J dropped 1; count of bases not matched to a gene: 7. The CDR3 sequence: CASSSLGLVSYEQYF. The CDR3 nucleotides are TGTGCCAGCAGCTCACTCGGACTAGTATCCTACGAGCAGTACTTC.

The chain joins TRBV7-9 to TRBJ2-2; no definite D call. This CDR3 is built from 16 residues. CDR1 is SEHNR and CDR2 is FQNEAQ in the germline V gene (reference sequence). Trimming stripped 1 base from V and 1 base from J, with 10 bases between. The CDR3 region is CASSLGQSLNTGELFF. The CDR3 DNA sequence: TGTGCCAGCAGCTTAGGGCAGAGCCTGAACACCGGGGAGCTGTTTTTT. The whole variable domain, remainder taken from reference TRBV7-9 and TRBJ2-2, is DTGVSQNPRHKITKRGQNVTFRCDPISEHNRLYWYRQTLGQGPEFLTYFQNEAQLEKSRLLSDRFSAERPKGSFSTLEIQRTEQGDSAMYLCASSLGQSLNTGELFFGEGSRLTVL.

The chain combines TRBV10-1 with TRBJ2-1, with 8 bases matching TRBD2. CDR3 length: 15 amino acids. V was pared by 3 bases and J by 3 bases, with 4 bases of the junction left unmatched. The germline CDR1 and CDR2 sequences are WNHNN and SYGVQD (reference sequence). CDR3 in amino acids: CASSDLAGGYNEQFF. The CDR3 region has the DNA TGCGCCAGCAGTGACCTAGCGGGTGGCTACAATGAGCAGTTCTTC.

This chain uses TRBV19 with TRBJ2-1, with D perhaps TRBD2 (6 bases). The CDR3 has 13 amino acids. Germline lookup yields CDR1 LNHDA and CDR2 SQIVND (reference sequence). The V gene lost 5 bases and the J gene lost 5 bases, with 10 bases spanning the gap. The CDR3 nucleotides are TGTGCCAGTAGTCCGCGGGAACACAATGAGCAGTTCTTC. Its protein product is CASSPREHNEQFF.

The chain is built from TRBV9 and TRBJ2-3, with 8 bases fitting TRBD2. Looked up from germline, CDR1 is SGDLS and CDR2 is YYNGEE. This CDR3 contains 14 residues. Unmatched junction bases numbered 4, after V lost 5 bases and J lost 2 bases. CDR3 residues: CASRGTRTTDTQYF. CDR3 bases: TGTGCCAGCAGGGGGACTAGAACCACAGATACGCAGTATTTT.

The V gene is TRBV10-1, the J gene TRBJ1-6; tentatively, D is TRBD1 (5 bases). The CDR3 sequence is 13 residues long. The V gene's germline CDR1 is WNHNN and CDR2 SYGVQD (reference sequence). Deletions cut 4 bases from V and 7 bases from J, with 8 bases between. The CDR3 bases are TGCGCCAGCAGTGTGGGACCGAATTCACCCCTCCACTTT. Translated: CASSVGPNSPLHF.

V is TRBV4-2 and J is TRBJ1-6; TRBD1 is a possible D gene (5 bases). Deletions cut 0 bases from V and 8 bases from J, with 11 bases between. Germline V CDR1 and CDR2: LGHNA, YNFKEQ. The CDR3 runs to 15 residues. The CDR3, as DNA: TGTGCCAGCAGCCAAGAGAGACAGACCTATTCACCCCTCCACTTT. This translates into CASSQERQTYSPLHF.

This clone was seen a handful of times. The V and J genes are TRBV4-1 and TRBJ2-3; perhaps TRBD1 as D (6 bases). Deletions cut 0 bases from V and 2 bases from J, with 18 bases between. This CDR3 is 18 amino acids long. Germline loops: CDR1 MGHRA, CDR2 YSYEKL. The CDR3 DNA is TGCGCCAGCAGCCAAGATCTTCGGCAGGGGATTTTCACAGATACGCAGTATTTT. This sequence encodes CASSQDLRQGIFTDTQYF.

The rearrangement links TRBV19 to TRBJ1-2; D is unclear. Per germline, CDR1 LNHDA and CDR2 SQIVND (reference sequence). V lost 6 bases and J 8 bases, leaving 13 bases between the germline ends. The CDR3 is made up of 12 amino acids. The CDR3 DNA is TGTGCCAGTAGCCCGAACGACTCAGGCTACACCTTC. Translating it yields CASSPNDSGYTF.